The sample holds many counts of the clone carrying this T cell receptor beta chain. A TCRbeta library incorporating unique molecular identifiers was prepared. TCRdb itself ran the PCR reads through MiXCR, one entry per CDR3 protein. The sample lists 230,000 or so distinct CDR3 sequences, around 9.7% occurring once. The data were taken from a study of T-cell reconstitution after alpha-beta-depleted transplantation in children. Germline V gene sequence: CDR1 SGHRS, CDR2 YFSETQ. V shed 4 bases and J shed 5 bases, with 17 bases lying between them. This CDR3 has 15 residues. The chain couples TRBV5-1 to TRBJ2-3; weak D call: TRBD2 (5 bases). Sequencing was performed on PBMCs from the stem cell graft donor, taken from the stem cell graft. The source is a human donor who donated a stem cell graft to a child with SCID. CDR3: CASSSFLYGEDTQYF. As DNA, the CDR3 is TGCGCCAGCAGCAGCTTTTTATACGGGGAAGATACGCAGTATTTT. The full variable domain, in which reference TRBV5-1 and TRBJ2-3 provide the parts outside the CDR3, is KAGVTQTPRYLIKTRGQQVTLSCSPISGHRSVSWYQQTPGQGLQFLFEYFSETQRNKGNFPGRFSGRQFSNSRSEMNVSTLELGDSALYLCASSSFLYGEDTQYFGPGTRLTVL.